These 26 T cell receptor beta chains originate from one sample sequenced in a study of shared clonotypes between healthy human individuals. The table came from immunoSEQ multiplex PCR; TCRdb's copy has only in-frame clones and leaves some out. The sample has about 2.1 million clones, 80% to 95% seen once. Terminally differentiated effector memory CD45RA+ cells were excluded from the naive CD8 cells, which were CD45RO-negative and positively selected for CCR7. The sequenced material came from naive CD8+ T cells from PBMCs. The receptors originated from a young man in good health. Some clones in this sample may be carry-over from other donors' samples.

The chain links TRBV29-1 to TRBJ2-7; D may be TRBD2 (5 bases). The CDR3 is 12 residues long. V lost 4 bases and J lost 3, with 10 bases in between. Germline V gene sequence: CDR1 SQVTM, CDR2 ANQGSEA. The CDR3 is CSVVEGFYEQYF. CDR3 sequence (DNA): TGCAGCGTTGTCGAGGGTTTCTACGAGCAGTACTTC.

The CDR3, as DNA: TGTGCCAGCAGTTTGGGAGGGTTTCGGAACGAGCAGTACTTC. This translates into CASSLGGFRNEQYF. V is TRBV27 and J is TRBJ2-7; 7 bases are a match to TRBD2. CDR1 and CDR2 (germline): MNHEY, SMNVEV (reference sequence). The CDR3 is 14 amino acids. Unmatched junction bases numbered 7, after V lost 3 bases and J lost 5 bases.

V and J are TRBV7-6 and TRBJ2-5, with TRBD2 matching over 10 bases. The CDR3 consists of 17 residues. Per germline, CDR1 SGHVS and CDR2 FNYEAQ. V lost 3 bases and J lost 5; bases outside the gene matches: 12. The CDR3 coding sequence is TGTGCCAGCAGCTTTCCTTACGAGCGGGAGGGGGGGGAGACCCAGTACTTC. Its protein product is CASSFPYEREGGETQYF.

The chain uses TRBV7-8 and TRBJ1-2; D is ambiguous. The CDR3 extends over 14 amino acids. Between the trimmed V and J ends, which lost 5 bases and 4 bases, there was a span of 14 bases. CDR1 and CDR2 from the germline V gene are SGHVS and FQNEAQ. CDR3 in amino acids: CASSAAEHSYGYTF. CDR3 coding DNA: TGTGCCAGCAGCGCCGCAGAGCACTCCTATGGCTACACCTTC.

The rearrangement joins TRBV19 to TRBJ2-7; 7 bases map to TRBD1. The trim removed 10 bases at V and 3 bases at J, leaving 15 bases unmatched. CDR1 and CDR2 from the germline V gene are LNHDA and SQIVND (reference sequence). There are 15 residues in the CDR3. Written as DNA, the CDR3 is TGTGCCACCCGGGACAGCCCCACCCCAAACTACGAGCAGTACTTC. Encoded protein: CATRDSPTPNYEQYF.

The genes are TRBV6-6 and TRBJ2-7; no reliable D call. The CDR3 is 14 residues long. The V and J ends lost 6 bases and 4 bases respectively, with 16 bases between them. Per the germline V gene, CDR1 is MNHNY and CDR2 is SVGAGI (reference sequence). The CDR3 bases are TGTGCCAGCAGCCTGACCAAAACAGCGTACGAGCAGTACTTC. It encodes CASSLTKTAYEQYF.

J is TRBJ2-3 and V is TRBV14; D may be TRBD2 (5 bases). CDR1 is SGHDN and CDR2 is FVKESK in the germline V gene. V gave up 4 bases and J gave up 6 bases, with 8 bases separating them. The CDR3 runs to 12 residues. The CDR3 sequence is CASSRRGDTQYF. The CDR3 DNA reads as TGTGCCAGCAGCCGCCGCGGGGATACGCAGTATTTT.

V is TRBV19 and J is TRBJ1-2; D unresolved. The CDR3 extends over 19 amino acids. Trimming shortened V by 6 bases and J by 4 bases, and 30 bases separated the two germline ends. Germline CDR1 reads LNHDA; CDR2 reads SQIVND (reference sequence). CDR3 residues: CASSTQYPIKPSLGYGYTF. Here the CDR3 DNA reads TGTGCCAGTAGCACCCAATACCCCATCAAACCGTCTCTCGGCTATGGCTACACCTTC.

The chain has TRBV27 and TRBJ2-5; D gene unclear. Germline assignment: CDR1 MNHEY and CDR2 SMNVEV (reference sequence). The length of the CDR3 is 13 residues. V lost 4 bases and J lost 2, with 8 bases in between. The CDR3 reads CASSSRVQETQYF. The CDR3 region has the DNA TGTGCCAGCAGTTCGAGAGTACAAGAGACCCAGTACTTC.

J is TRBJ1-2 and V is TRBV6-5; D gene uncertain. The V and J ends lost 0 bases and 13 bases respectively, with 9 bases between them. This CDR3 is built from 11 residues. Germline-derived CDR1 and CDR2 are MNHEY and SVGAGI. The CDR3 DNA reads TGTGCCAGCAGTTACTCGCTGGTACGCACCTTC. Its protein product is CASSYSLVRTF.

The CDR3 region is CASSFTRDNEQFF. CDR3 sequence (DNA): TGTGCCAGCAGTTTCACCAGGGACAATGAGCAGTTCTTC. The chain is built from TRBV27 and TRBJ2-1; D is possibly TRBD1 (5 bases). Deletions cut 3 bases from V and 5 bases from J, with 8 bases between. The CDR3 consists of 13 residues. The germline V gene has CDR1 MNHEY and CDR2 SMNVEV (reference sequence).

V gene TRBV4-2 combines with J gene TRBJ2-3, with D perhaps TRBD2 (6 bases). This CDR3 has 15 residues. Trimming shortened V by 4 bases and J by 2 bases, and 13 bases separated the two germline ends. Germline CDR1 and CDR2: LGHNA and YNFKEQ. Here the CDR3 reads CASSPRLVITDTQYF. CDR3 nucleotide sequence: TGTGCCAGCAGCCCTAGACTAGTTATCACAGATACGCAGTATTTT.

Comment on this clone: The same CDR3 arises from other DNA sequences in this sample as well. The chain recombines TRBV28 with TRBJ2-3, with 9 bases fitting TRBD1. The CDR3 totals 15 residues. Germline assignment: CDR1 MDHEN and CDR2 SYDVKM. Trimming at V came to 6 bases and at J to 3 bases, leaving 7 bases not matched to a gene. The DNA of the CDR3 is TGTGCCAGCAGCCCCCGACAGGGGGGTACAGATACGCAGTATTTT. It is translated as CASSPRQGGTDTQYF.

The chain combines TRBV5-4 with TRBJ2-7, with TRBD1 matching over 8 bases. V gave up 6 bases and J gave up 6 bases; unmatched junction bases: 5. The CDR3 spans 12 residues. The germline gives CDR1 SGHNT, CDR2 YYREEE (reference sequence). CDR3 loop: CASTRTGREQYF. The CDR3 bases are TGTGCCAGCACCCGGACAGGGCGCGAGCAGTACTTC.

The J gene is TRBJ2-1, the V gene TRBV6-5; D is unclear. Germline V lookup: CDR1 MNHEY, CDR2 SVGAGI. Trimming left V 5 bases short and J 5 bases short, with 4 bases between. CDR3 size: 11 residues. In DNA form, the CDR3 reads TGTGCCAGCAGTCAGAACAATGAGCAGTTCTTC. This codes for CASSQNNEQFF.

The genes are TRBV5-1 and TRBJ1-2; TRBD1 agrees at 7 bases. With 7 bases clipped from V and 0 bases from J, the junction kept 12 bases outside the gene matches. The germline V gene encodes CDR1 SGHRS and CDR2 YFSETQ. This CDR3 region has 16 residues. The CDR3 loop reads CASGIGGVGPNYGYTF. The CDR3 bases are TGCGCCAGCGGAATAGGGGGCGTTGGGCCTAACTATGGCTACACCTTC.

This CDR3 is CATSEGPGWPQHF. The CDR3 DNA is TGTGCCACCAGCGAGGGGCCGGGGTGGCCCCAGCATTTT. This chain connects TRBV15 to TRBJ1-5; D is possibly TRBD1 (5 bases). The length of the CDR3 is 13 residues. V lost 5 bases and J lost 9, with 14 bases in between. From germline, CDR1 is LNHNV and CDR2 YYDKDF (reference sequence).

V usage is TRBV27 and J usage is TRBJ1-5; weak D call: TRBD1 (5 bases). The germline V gene encodes CDR1 MNHEY and CDR2 SMNVEV (reference sequence). The germline V and J ends were trimmed by 6 bases and 4 bases, with 13 bases remaining between them. This CDR3 has 14 amino acids. This chain's CDR3 is CASRDSGGNQPQHF. The CDR3 region has the DNA TGTGCCAGCAGAGACAGCGGGGGGAATCAGCCCCAGCATTTT.

Notes on this clone: This sample includes further DNA sequences coding for the same CDR3. This chain uses TRBV6-5 with TRBJ2-7, with D perhaps TRBD2 (6 bases). The germline V gene encodes CDR1 MNHEY and CDR2 SVGAGI. The CDR3 is 15 residues long. Trimming stripped 0 bases from V and 0 bases from J, with 9 bases between. CDR3 sequence: CASSYSGSGSYEQYF. CDR3 nucleotide sequence: TGTGCCAGCAGTTACTCCGGGAGCGGCTCCTACGAGCAGTACTTC.

J is TRBJ2-7 and V is TRBV7-9, with 13 bases aligning to TRBD2. The CDR3 runs to 15 residues. Germline V gene lookup returns CDR1 SEHNR and CDR2 FQNEAQ (reference sequence). With 3 bases clipped from V and 5 bases from J, the junction kept 4 bases outside the gene matches. The CDR3 DNA sequence: TGTGCCAGCAGCTTGAGGACTAGCGGGAGTGACGAGCAGTACTTC. Amino acid sequence: CASSLRTSGSDEQYF.

The V and J genes are TRBV28 and TRBJ1-2; 7 nucleotides agree with TRBD1. V lost 5 bases to trimming and J lost 7 bases; unmatched junction nucleotides: 10. The CDR3 is 14 residues long. Germline values: CDR1 MDHEN, CDR2 SYDVKM. CDR3 amino acids: CASSPYLGGAGYTF. The CDR3 nucleotides read TGTGCCAGCAGTCCCTACTTAGGGGGCGCTGGCTACACCTTC.

The chain couples TRBV6-5 to TRBJ2-7, with TRBD1 matching over 8 bases. The CDR3 is made up of 16 amino acids. CDR1 is MNHEY, CDR2 SVGAGI, per germline. V shed 0 bases and J 4 bases; nucleotides not matched to a gene: 8. CDR3 in amino acids: CASSYSPDRGNYEQYF. The CDR3, as DNA: TGTGCCAGCAGTTACTCGCCCGACAGGGGTAATTACGAGCAGTACTTC.

Turning to this clone: This sample also contains other DNA sequences that code for the same CDR3. The CDR3 DNA reads as TGTGCCAGCAGTTATGGACTAGCGGGCTACGAGCAGTACTTC. Translation gives CASSYGLAGYEQYF. The chain links TRBV6-5 to TRBJ2-7; 11 positions match TRBD2. V lost 3 bases to trimming and J lost 3 bases; unmatched junction nucleotides: 1. The CDR3 has 14 amino acids. Germline CDR1 MNHEY, CDR2 SVGAGI.

This clone was detected a few times. The rearrangement joins TRBV6-4 to TRBJ2-1; D unclear. Trimming removed 0 bases at V and 10 bases at J, with 10 bases between. This CDR3 has 13 residues. The germline V gene has CDR1 MRHNA and CDR2 SNTAGT. DNA for the CDR3: TGTGCCAGCAGTGACTCGATAGCTGGAGAGCAGTTCTTC. This translates into CASSDSIAGEQFF.

The chain has TRBV29-1 and TRBJ2-2, with TRBD2 as a possible D gene (5 bases). Trimming removed 4 bases at V and 2 bases at J, with 11 bases between. CDR1 is SQVTM, CDR2 ANQGSEA, per germline. The CDR3 covers 14 residues. The CDR3 loop reads CSVASGGNTGELFF. DNA of the CDR3: TGCAGCGTTGCCAGCGGAGGAAACACCGGGGAGCTGTTTTTT.

This chain's CDR3 is CASSVGGSGDSRSFF. The CDR3, as DNA: TGTGCCAGCAGCGTAGGAGGAAGTGGGGACTCCCGGTCGTTCTTC. The genes are TRBV9 and TRBJ2-1; D might be TRBD2 (6 bases). The length of the CDR3 is 15 residues. CDR1 and CDR2 (germline): SGDLS, YYNGEE. Between the trimmed V and J ends, which lost 0 bases and 15 bases, there was a span of 22 bases.